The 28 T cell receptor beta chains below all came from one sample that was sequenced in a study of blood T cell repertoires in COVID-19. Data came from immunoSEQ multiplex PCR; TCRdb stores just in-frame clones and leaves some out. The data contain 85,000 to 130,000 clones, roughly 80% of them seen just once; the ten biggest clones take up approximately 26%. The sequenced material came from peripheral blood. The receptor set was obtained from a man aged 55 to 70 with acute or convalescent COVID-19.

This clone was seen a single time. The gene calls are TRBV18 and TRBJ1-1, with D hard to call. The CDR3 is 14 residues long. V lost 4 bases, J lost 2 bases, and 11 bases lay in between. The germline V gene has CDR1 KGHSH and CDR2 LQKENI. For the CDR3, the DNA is TGTGCCAGCTCACTACAGAATATAAACACTGAAGCTTTCTTT. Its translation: CASSLQNINTEAFF.

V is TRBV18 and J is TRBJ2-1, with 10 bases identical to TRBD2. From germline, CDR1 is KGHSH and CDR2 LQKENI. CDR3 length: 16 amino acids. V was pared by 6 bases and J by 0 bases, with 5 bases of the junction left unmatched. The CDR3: CASSPGTSASYNEQFF. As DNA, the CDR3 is TGTGCCAGCTCCCCCGGGACTAGCGCCTCCTACAATGAGCAGTTCTTC.

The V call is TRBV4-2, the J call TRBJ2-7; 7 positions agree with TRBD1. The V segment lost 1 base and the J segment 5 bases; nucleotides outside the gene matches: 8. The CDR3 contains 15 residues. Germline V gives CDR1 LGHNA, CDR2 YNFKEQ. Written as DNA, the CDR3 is TGTGCCAGCAGCCAAGGGGACCGGGACAGTCACGAGCAGTACTTC. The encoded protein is CASSQGDRDSHEQYF.

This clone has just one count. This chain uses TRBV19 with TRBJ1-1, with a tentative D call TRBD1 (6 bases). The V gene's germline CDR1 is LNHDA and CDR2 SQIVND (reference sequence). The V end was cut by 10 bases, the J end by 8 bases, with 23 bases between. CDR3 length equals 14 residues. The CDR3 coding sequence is TGTGCCACCCAGTCCCCGACAGGTCTAACGGAAGCTTTCTTT. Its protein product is CATQSPTGLTEAFF.

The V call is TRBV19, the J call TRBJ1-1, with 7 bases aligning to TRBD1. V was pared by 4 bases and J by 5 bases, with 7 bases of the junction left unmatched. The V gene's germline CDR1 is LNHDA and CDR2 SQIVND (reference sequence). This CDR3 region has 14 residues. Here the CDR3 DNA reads TGTGCCAGTAGTAACAGGGGCATAGCGACTGAAGCTTTCTTT. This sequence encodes CASSNRGIATEAFF. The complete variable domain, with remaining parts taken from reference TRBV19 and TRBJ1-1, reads DGGITQSPKYLFRKEGQNVTLSCEQNLNHDAMYWYRQDPGQGLRLIYYSQIVNDFQKGDIAEGYSVSREKKESFPLTVTSAQKNPTAFYLCASSNRGIATEAFFGQGTRLTVV.

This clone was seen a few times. CDR3 sequence: CASSRLAGSYQETQYF. The DNA for the CDR3 is TGTGCCAGCAGTCGACTAGCGGGATCATACCAAGAGACCCAGTACTTC. The V call is TRBV6-6, the J call TRBJ2-5, with TRBD2 identical over 11 bases. CDR3 length: 16 amino acids. J was trimmed by 0 bases and V by 5 bases; bases with no gene match: 5. CDR1 and CDR2 from the germline V gene are MNHNY and SVGAGI (reference sequence).

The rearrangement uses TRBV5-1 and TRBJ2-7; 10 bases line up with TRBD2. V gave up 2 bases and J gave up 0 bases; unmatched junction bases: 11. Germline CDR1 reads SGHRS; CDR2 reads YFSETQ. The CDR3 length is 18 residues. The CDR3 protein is CASSFGLAGVVLSYEQYF. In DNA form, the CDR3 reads TGCGCCAGCAGCTTTGGCCTAGCGGGAGTCGTACTCTCCTACGAGCAGTACTTC.

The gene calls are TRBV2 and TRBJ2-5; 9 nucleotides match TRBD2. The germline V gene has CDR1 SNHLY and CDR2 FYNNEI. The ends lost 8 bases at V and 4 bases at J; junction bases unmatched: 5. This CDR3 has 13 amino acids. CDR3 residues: CASEREVGETQYF. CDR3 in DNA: TGTGCCAGCGAGCGGGAGGTCGGAGAGACCCAGTACTTC.

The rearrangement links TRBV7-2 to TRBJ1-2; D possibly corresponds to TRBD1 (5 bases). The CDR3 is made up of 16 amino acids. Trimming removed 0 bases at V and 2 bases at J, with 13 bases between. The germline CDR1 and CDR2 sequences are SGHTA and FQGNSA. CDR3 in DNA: TGTGCCAGCAGCTTAGCGGTTGGGCAGGGCAACTATGGCTACACCTTC. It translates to CASSLAVGQGNYGYTF. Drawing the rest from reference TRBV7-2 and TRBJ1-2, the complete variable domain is GAGVSQSPSNKVTEKGKDVELRCDPISGHTALYWYRQSLGQGLEFLIYFQGNSAPDKSGLPSDRFSAERTGGSVSTLTIQRTQQEDSAVYLCASSLAVGQGNYGYTFGSGTRLTVV.

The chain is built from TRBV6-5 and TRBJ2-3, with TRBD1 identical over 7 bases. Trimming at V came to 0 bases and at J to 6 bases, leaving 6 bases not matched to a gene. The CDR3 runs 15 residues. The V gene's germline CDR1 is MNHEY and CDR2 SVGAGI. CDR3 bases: TGTGCCAGCAGTTACTCATCGCACAGGGGTGATACGCAGTATTTT. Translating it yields CASSYSSHRGDTQYF.

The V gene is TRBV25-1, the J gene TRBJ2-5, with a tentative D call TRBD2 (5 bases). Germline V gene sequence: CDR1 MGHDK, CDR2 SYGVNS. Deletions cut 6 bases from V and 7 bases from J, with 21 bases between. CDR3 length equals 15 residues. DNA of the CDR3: TGTGCCAGCAGACCGAATGCGAGGGCCCGGGGGACCCAGTACTTC. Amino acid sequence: CASRPNARARGTQYF.

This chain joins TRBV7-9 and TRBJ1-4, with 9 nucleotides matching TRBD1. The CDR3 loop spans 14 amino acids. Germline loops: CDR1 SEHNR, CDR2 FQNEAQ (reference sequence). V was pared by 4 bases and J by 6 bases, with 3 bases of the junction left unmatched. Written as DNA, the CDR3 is TGTGCCAGCAGCTACGGGACAGGGTATGAAAAACTGTTTTTT. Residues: CASSYGTGYEKLFF.

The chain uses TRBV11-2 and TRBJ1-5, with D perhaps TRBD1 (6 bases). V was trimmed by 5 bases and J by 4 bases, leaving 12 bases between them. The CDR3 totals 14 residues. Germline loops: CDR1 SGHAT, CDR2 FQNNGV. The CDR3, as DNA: TGTGCCAGCAGCCCTCGGACAGAAAATCAGCCCCAGCATTTT. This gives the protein CASSPRTENQPQHF.

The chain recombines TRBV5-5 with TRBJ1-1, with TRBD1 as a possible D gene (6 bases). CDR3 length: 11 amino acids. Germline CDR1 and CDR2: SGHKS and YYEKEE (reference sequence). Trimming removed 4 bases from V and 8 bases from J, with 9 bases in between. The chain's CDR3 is CASSPGVEAFF. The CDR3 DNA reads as TGTGCCAGCAGCCCAGGGGTAGAAGCTTTCTTT.

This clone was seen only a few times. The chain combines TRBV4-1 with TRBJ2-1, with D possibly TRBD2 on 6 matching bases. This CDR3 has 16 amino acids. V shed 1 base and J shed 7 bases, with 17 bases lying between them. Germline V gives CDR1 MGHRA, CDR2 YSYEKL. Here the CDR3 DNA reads TGCGCCAGCAGCCAAGTACTCATAGCGGCTGATAATGAGCAGTTCTTC. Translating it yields CASSQVLIAADNEQFF.

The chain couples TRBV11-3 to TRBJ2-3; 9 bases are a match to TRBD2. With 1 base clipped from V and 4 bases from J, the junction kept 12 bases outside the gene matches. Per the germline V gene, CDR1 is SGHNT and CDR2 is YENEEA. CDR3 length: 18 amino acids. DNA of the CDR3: TGTGCCAGCAGCTTAGGCCTGGGAGGCGGGAGGGCCCCAGATACGCAGTATTTT. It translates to CASSLGLGGGRAPDTQYF.

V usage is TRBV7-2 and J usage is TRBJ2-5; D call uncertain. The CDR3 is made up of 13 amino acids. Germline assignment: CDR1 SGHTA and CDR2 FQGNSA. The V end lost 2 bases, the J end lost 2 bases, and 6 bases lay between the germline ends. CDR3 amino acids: CASSLTQQETQYF. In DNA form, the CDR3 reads TGTGCCAGCAGCTTAACACAGCAAGAGACCCAGTACTTC.

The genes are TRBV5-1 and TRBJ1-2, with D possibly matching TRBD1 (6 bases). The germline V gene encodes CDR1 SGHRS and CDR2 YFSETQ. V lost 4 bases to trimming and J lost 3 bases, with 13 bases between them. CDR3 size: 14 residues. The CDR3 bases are TGCGCCAGCAGCGTGGGGGGGCATGACTATGGCTACACCTTC. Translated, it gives CASSVGGHDYGYTF.

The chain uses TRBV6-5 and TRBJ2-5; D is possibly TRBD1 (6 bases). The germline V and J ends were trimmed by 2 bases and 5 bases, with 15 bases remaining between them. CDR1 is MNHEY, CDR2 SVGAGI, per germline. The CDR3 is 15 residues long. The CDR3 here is CASSYAGTPGETQYF. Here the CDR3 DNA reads TGTGCCAGCAGTTACGCCGGGACACCCGGGGAGACCCAGTACTTC.

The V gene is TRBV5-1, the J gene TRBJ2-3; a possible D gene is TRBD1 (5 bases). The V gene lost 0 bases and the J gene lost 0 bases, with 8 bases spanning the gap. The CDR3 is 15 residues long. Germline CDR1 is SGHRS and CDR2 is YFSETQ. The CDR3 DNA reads TGCGCCAGCAGCTTGGCAGGGATTAGCACAGATACGCAGTATTTT. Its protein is CASSLAGISTDTQYF.

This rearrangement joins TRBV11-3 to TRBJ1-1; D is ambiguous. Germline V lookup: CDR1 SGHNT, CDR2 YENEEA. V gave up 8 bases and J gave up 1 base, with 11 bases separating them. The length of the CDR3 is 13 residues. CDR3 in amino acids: CASRQNKNTEAFF. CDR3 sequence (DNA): TGTGCCAGCCGCCAGAACAAGAACACTGAAGCTTTCTTT.

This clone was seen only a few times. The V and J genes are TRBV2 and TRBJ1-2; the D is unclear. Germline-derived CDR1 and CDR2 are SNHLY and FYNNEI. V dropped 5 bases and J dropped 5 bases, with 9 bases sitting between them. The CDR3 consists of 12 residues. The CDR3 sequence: CASSNRMYGYTF. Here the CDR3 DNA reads TGTGCCAGCAGTAACAGAATGTATGGCTACACCTTC.

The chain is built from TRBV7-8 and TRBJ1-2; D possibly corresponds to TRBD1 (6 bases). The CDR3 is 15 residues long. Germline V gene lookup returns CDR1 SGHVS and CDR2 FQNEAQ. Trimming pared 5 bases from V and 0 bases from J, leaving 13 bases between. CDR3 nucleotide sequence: TGTGCCAGCAGCGATAGACAGGTCACTAACTATGGCTACACCTTC. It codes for CASSDRQVTNYGYTF.

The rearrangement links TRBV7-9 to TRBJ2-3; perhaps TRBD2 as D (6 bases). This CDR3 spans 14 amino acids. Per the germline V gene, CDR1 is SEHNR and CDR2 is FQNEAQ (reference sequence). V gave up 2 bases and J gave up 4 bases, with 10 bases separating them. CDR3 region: CASSLQGGADTQYF. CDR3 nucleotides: TGTGCCAGCAGCTTACAGGGAGGAGCAGATACGCAGTATTTT.

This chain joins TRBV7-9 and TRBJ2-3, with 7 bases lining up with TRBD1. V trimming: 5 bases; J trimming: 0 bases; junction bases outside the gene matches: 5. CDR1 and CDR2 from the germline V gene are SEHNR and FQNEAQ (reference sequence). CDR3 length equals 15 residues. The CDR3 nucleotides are TGTGCCAGCAGCCAAGAGGGACAGAGCACAGATACGCAGTATTTT. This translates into CASSQEGQSTDTQYF.

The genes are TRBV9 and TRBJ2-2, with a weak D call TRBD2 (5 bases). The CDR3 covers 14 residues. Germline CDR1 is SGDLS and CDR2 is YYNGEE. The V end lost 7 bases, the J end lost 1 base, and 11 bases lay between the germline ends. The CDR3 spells CASANAGNTGELFF. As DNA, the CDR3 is TGTGCCAGCGCTAACGCGGGGAACACCGGGGAGCTGTTTTTT. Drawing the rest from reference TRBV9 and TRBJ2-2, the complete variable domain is DSGVTQTPKHLITATGQRVTLRCSPRSGDLSVYWYQQSLDQGLQFLIQYYNGEERAKGNILERFSAQQFPDLHSELNLSSLELGDSALYFCASANAGNTGELFFGEGSRLTVL.

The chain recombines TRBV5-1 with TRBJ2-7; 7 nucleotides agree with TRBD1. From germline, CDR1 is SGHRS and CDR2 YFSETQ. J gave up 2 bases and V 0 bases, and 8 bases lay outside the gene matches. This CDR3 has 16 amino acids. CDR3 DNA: TGCGCCAGCAGCTTGGGGATATCTACAGGGGCCTACGAGCAGTACTTC. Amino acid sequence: CASSLGISTGAYEQYF.

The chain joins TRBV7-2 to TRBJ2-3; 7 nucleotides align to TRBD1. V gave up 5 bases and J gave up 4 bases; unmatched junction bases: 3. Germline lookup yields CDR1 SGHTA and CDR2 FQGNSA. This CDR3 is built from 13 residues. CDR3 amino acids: CASSAQGADTQYF. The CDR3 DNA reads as TGTGCCAGCAGCGCGCAGGGGGCAGATACGCAGTATTTT.